A selection of T cell receptor beta chains follows, all from one sample in a study of cytomegalovirus exposure and HLA in healthy donors. TCRdb's table, derived via immunoSEQ multiplex PCR, lists solely in-frame clones and lacks some. Here the sample spans some 190,000 clones, 85% being singletons. The source material was PBMCs. These receptors were collected from a boy aged 2 to 10 in good health and CMV-seronegative. Each CDR3 is given with its conserved first and last residue. The order of the fields is clone size, D gene, J gene, V gene, CDR3 protein, CDR3 DNA. A D gene is named only where the DNA matches it firmly. The listing skips clone size in some rows; elsewhere it reads once, few, many or a size class.

abundance: .
d_gene: .
j_gene: TRBJ2-3
v_gene: TRBV5-6
CDR3aa: CASMQGGWGTDTQYF
CDR3nt: TGTGCCAGCATGCAAGGGGGATGGGGCACAGATACGCAGTATTTT

abundance: .
d_gene: TRBD1
j_gene: TRBJ1-2
v_gene: TRBV10-3
CDR3aa: CAISGIQTGPSYGYTF
CDR3nt: TGTGCCATCAGTGGGATACAGACAGGGCCTAGCTATGGCTACACCTTC

abundance: .
d_gene: TRBD1
j_gene: TRBJ1-2
v_gene: TRBV11-2
CDR3aa: CASSWDRTNYGYTF
CDR3nt: TGTGCCAGCAGCTGGGACAGGACTAACTATGGCTACACCTTC

abundance: .
d_gene: .
j_gene: TRBJ2-1
v_gene: TRBV5-1
CDR3aa: CASRFSGRGSYNEQFF
CDR3nt: TGCGCCAGCAGATTCTCGGGCAGGGGCTCCTACAATGAGCAGTTCTTC

abundance: .
d_gene: .
j_gene: TRBJ1-5
v_gene: TRBV6-1
CDR3aa: CASSSTGNQPQHF
CDR3nt: TGTGCCAGCAGTTCAACAGGGAATCAGCCCCAGCATTTT

abundance: .
d_gene: TRBD1
j_gene: TRBJ1-4
v_gene: TRBV10-3
CDR3aa: CAIRGDREGEKLFF
CDR3nt: TGTGCCATCAGAGGGGACAGGGAAGGTGAAAAACTGTTTTTT

abundance: once
d_gene: TRBD2
j_gene: TRBJ2-2
v_gene: TRBV5-1
CDR3aa: CASSGLAGGRSTGELFF
CDR3nt: TGCGCCAGCAGCGGACTAGCGGGGGGGCGTAGCACCGGGGAGCTGTTTTTT

abundance: .
d_gene: .
j_gene: TRBJ1-4
v_gene: TRBV7-9
CDR3aa: CASSSRSGVEKLFF
CDR3nt: TGTGCCAGCAGCTCTCGTAGCGGGGTTGAAAAACTGTTTTTT

abundance: .
d_gene: .
j_gene: TRBJ1-1
v_gene: TRBV5-8
CDR3aa: CSVQARHEAFF
CDR3nt: TGTTCGGTCCAGGCACGCCATGAAGCTTTCTTT

abundance: .
d_gene: .
j_gene: TRBJ2-1
v_gene: TRBV5-4
CDR3aa: CASSLEGQGRNEQFF
CDR3nt: TGTGCCAGCAGCTTGGAAGGGCAGGGGCGGAATGAGCAGTTCTTC

abundance: .
d_gene: TRBD2
j_gene: TRBJ2-7
v_gene: TRBV5-5
CDR3aa: CASSRTSGYYEQYF
CDR3nt: TGTGCCAGCAGCCGGACTAGCGGGTACTACGAGCAGTACTTC

abundance: once
d_gene: .
j_gene: TRBJ1-4
v_gene: TRBV4-2
CDR3aa: CASSQESRTSEKLFF
CDR3nt: TGTGCCAGCAGCCAAGAGAGCCGGACTTCTGAAAAACTGTTTTTT

abundance: few
d_gene: .
j_gene: TRBJ1-1
v_gene: TRBV10-3
CDR3aa: CAISESGGLSLNTEAFF
CDR3nt: TGTGCCATCAGTGAGTCCGGGGGACTCTCCTTGAACACTGAAGCTTTCTTT

abundance: .
d_gene: .
j_gene: TRBJ2-6
v_gene: TRBV5-1
CDR3aa: CASNAQTGLRSGANVLTF
CDR3nt: TGCGCCAGCAACGCCCAGACGGGACTCCGCTCTGGGGCCAACGTCCTGACTTTC

abundance: .
d_gene: .
j_gene: TRBJ2-1
v_gene: TRBV6-1
CDR3aa: CASSDSGALNEQFF
CDR3nt: TGTGCCAGCAGTGATTCAGGGGCGCTTAATGAGCAGTTCTTC

abundance: .
d_gene: .
j_gene: TRBJ2-1
v_gene: TRBV5-4
CDR3aa: CASSYRTSSYNEQFF
CDR3nt: TGTGCCAGCAGTTACAGGACCAGCTCCTACAATGAGCAGTTCTTC

abundance: .
d_gene: .
j_gene: TRBJ1-1
v_gene: TRBV29-1
CDR3aa: CSVDQIAWDTGYTEAFF
CDR3nt: TGCAGCGTTGACCAAATAGCCTGGGACACCGGCTACACTGAAGCTTTCTTT

abundance: .
d_gene: TRBD1
j_gene: TRBJ1-2
v_gene: TRBV6-1
CDR3aa: CASSEGEPGQANYGYTF
CDR3nt: TGTGCCAGCAGTGAAGGGGAACCGGGACAGGCGAACTATGGCTACACCTTC

abundance: .
d_gene: TRBD1
j_gene: TRBJ2-3
v_gene: TRBV6-5
CDR3aa: CASSLGDRGTDTQYF
CDR3nt: TGTGCCAGCAGCCTTGGGGACAGGGGCACAGATACGCAGTATTTT

abundance: .
d_gene: TRBD2
j_gene: TRBJ2-1
v_gene: TRBV5-1
CDR3aa: CASSLAASGRYEQFF
CDR3nt: TGCGCCAGCAGCTTGGCGGCTAGCGGGAGGTATGAGCAGTTCTTC

abundance: .
d_gene: .
j_gene: TRBJ1-2
v_gene: TRBV28
CDR3aa: CASSLSDGYTF
CDR3nt: TGTGCCAGCAGTTTGAGCGACGGCTACACCTTC

abundance: .
d_gene: .
j_gene: TRBJ2-5
v_gene: TRBV2
CDR3aa: CASSDPTGAGTQYF
CDR3nt: TGTGCCAGCAGTGACCCGACAGGAGCAGGGACCCAGTACTTC

abundance: few
d_gene: .
j_gene: TRBJ2-5
v_gene: TRBV20-1
CDR3aa: CSASRSETQYF
CDR3nt: TGCAGTGCTAGCAGGTCGGAGACCCAGTACTTC

abundance: once
d_gene: .
j_gene: TRBJ1-6
v_gene: TRBV18
CDR3aa: CASSRDSYNSPLHF
CDR3nt: TGTGCCAGTTCCAGGGATTCCTATAATTCACCCCTCCACTTT

abundance: .
d_gene: TRBD1
j_gene: TRBJ2-6
v_gene: TRBV5-1
CDR3aa: CASRLGQGASGSGANVLTF
CDR3nt: TGCGCCAGCAGGTTGGGACAGGGAGCGTCGGGTTCTGGGGCCAACGTCCTGACTTTC

abundance: .
d_gene: TRBD2
j_gene: TRBJ2-3
v_gene: TRBV13
CDR3aa: CASSLGLAGGIGADTQYF
CDR3nt: TGTGCCAGCAGCTTAGGCCTAGCGGGAGGCATTGGAGCAGATACGCAGTATTTT

abundance: once
d_gene: .
j_gene: TRBJ2-2
v_gene: TRBV5-4
CDR3aa: CASSLGRGPNTGELFF
CDR3nt: TGTGCCAGCAGCTTGGGGCGGGGGCCGAACACCGGGGAGCTGTTTTTT

abundance: .
d_gene: .
j_gene: TRBJ1-5
v_gene: TRBV7-2
CDR3aa: CASSLMNSRDQPQHF
CDR3nt: TGTGCCAGCAGCTTAATGAATTCCCGGGATCAGCCCCAGCATTTT

abundance: few
d_gene: TRBD2
j_gene: TRBJ2-1
v_gene: TRBV7-6
CDR3aa: CASSPTVGLAGEGNEQFF
CDR3nt: TGTGCCAGCAGCCCGACAGTTGGACTAGCGGGAGAAGGTAATGAGCAGTTCTTC

abundance: .
d_gene: .
j_gene: TRBJ2-5
v_gene: TRBV6-1
CDR3aa: CASREVRGETQYF
CDR3nt: TGTGCCAGCAGGGAGGTTAGAGGGGAGACCCAGTACTTC

abundance: .
d_gene: TRBD2
j_gene: TRBJ2-1
v_gene: TRBV6-4
CDR3aa: CASSALSGRAYEQFF
CDR3nt: TGTGCCAGCAGCGCCCTTAGCGGGAGGGCCTATGAGCAGTTCTTC

abundance: .
d_gene: TRBD1
j_gene: TRBJ2-7
v_gene: TRBV29-1
CDR3aa: CSVATGTAYEQYF
CDR3nt: TGCAGCGTCGCTACAGGGACAGCTTACGAGCAGTACTTC

abundance: .
d_gene: TRBD1
j_gene: TRBJ2-2
v_gene: TRBV30
CDR3aa: CAWGTGGNTGELFF
CDR3nt: TGTGCCTGGGGGACAGGGGGGAACACCGGGGAGCTGTTTTTT

abundance: .
d_gene: TRBD1
j_gene: TRBJ2-5
v_gene: TRBV28
CDR3aa: CASRDRVETQYF
CDR3nt: TGTGCCAGCCGGGACAGGGTAGAGACCCAGTACTTC

abundance: .
d_gene: .
j_gene: TRBJ1-3
v_gene: TRBV5-1
CDR3aa: CASSLAGANSGNTIYF
CDR3nt: TGCGCCAGCAGCTTGGCAGGTGCCAACTCTGGAAACACCATATATTTT

abundance: .
d_gene: .
j_gene: TRBJ1-1
v_gene: TRBV28
CDR3aa: CASSLRTAQGTEAFF
CDR3nt: TGTGCCAGCAGTTTACGTACAGCCCAGGGGACTGAAGCTTTCTTT

abundance: .
d_gene: .
j_gene: TRBJ1-2
v_gene: TRBV11-2
CDR3aa: CASSLAAGSNYGYTF
CDR3nt: TGTGCCAGCAGCTTAGCGGCAGGGTCTAACTATGGCTACACCTTC

abundance: once
d_gene: TRBD1
j_gene: TRBJ2-7
v_gene: TRBV18
CDR3aa: CASSYGQGPGPYEQYF
CDR3nt: TGTGCCAGCTCATACGGACAGGGACCGGGCCCCTACGAGCAGTACTTC

abundance: .
d_gene: .
j_gene: TRBJ1-5
v_gene: TRBV6-6
CDR3aa: CASSYSTGVGQPQHF
CDR3nt: TGTGCCAGCAGTTACTCGACAGGTGTGGGTCAGCCCCAGCATTTT

abundance: .
d_gene: TRBD1
j_gene: TRBJ2-2
v_gene: TRBV5-4
CDR3aa: CASSLVGQGNTGELFF
CDR3nt: TGTGCCAGCAGCTTGGTAGGACAGGGAAACACCGGGGAGCTGTTTTTT

abundance: .
d_gene: .
j_gene: TRBJ2-1
v_gene: TRBV15
CDR3aa: CATSRSTGDYNEQFF
CDR3nt: TGTGCCACCAGCAGGTCGACAGGAGACTACAATGAGCAGTTCTTC

abundance: .
d_gene: TRBD1
j_gene: TRBJ1-2
v_gene: TRBV28
CDR3aa: CASSVGQANYGYTF
CDR3nt: TGTGCCAGCAGCGTTGGACAGGCGAACTATGGCTACACCTTC

abundance: few
d_gene: .
j_gene: TRBJ1-2
v_gene: TRBV10-3
CDR3aa: CAINTGTTNYGYTF
CDR3nt: TGTGCCATCAACACCGGGACAACCAACTATGGCTACACCTTC

abundance: .
d_gene: TRBD2
j_gene: TRBJ2-3
v_gene: TRBV29-1
CDR3aa: CSVAPAGTSTDTQYF
CDR3nt: TGCAGCGTTGCCCCAGCGGGAACTAGCACAGATACGCAGTATTTT

abundance: .
d_gene: TRBD1
j_gene: TRBJ2-1
v_gene: TRBV19
CDR3aa: CASSPGQGYEQFF
CDR3nt: TGTGCCAGTAGTCCGGGACAGGGGTATGAGCAGTTCTTC

abundance: .
d_gene: .
j_gene: TRBJ2-1
v_gene: TRBV5-4
CDR3aa: CASSDRESYNEQFF
CDR3nt: TGTGCCAGCAGTGATAGGGAGAGCTACAATGAGCAGTTCTTC

abundance: .
d_gene: .
j_gene: TRBJ2-5
v_gene: TRBV27
CDR3aa: CASSSWADRGTQYF
CDR3nt: TGTGCCAGCAGTAGTTGGGCCGACCGGGGGACCCAGTACTTC